The 29 T cell receptor beta chains presented below share a single source sample, sequenced in a study of T cell responses to AZD1222 COVID-19 vaccine. Assay: immunoSEQ multiplex PCR; the TCRdb copy retains only in-frame clones and omits some. Of some 150,000 clones listed, over 90% were seen once; the top ten hold approximately 3.9%. The material was peripheral blood, obtained on day 0 of AZD1222 vaccination. The receptor source for this set is an adult in good health.

The chain recombines TRBV3-1 (or the pseudogene TRBV3-2) with TRBJ1-4, with D uncertain. CDR1 is LGHDT, CDR2 YNNKEL, per germline (reference sequence). V lost 4 bases and J lost 10, with 10 bases in between. The CDR3 runs 12 residues. Written as DNA, the CDR3 is TGTGCCAGCAGCCCCAACGGCGGAAAACTGTTTTTT. Translating it yields CASSPNGGKLFF.

The CDR3 is CASSQGQPNYGYTF. The CDR3 bases are TGTGCCAGCAGCCAAGGACAGCCTAACTATGGCTACACCTTC. V usage is TRBV3-1 (or the pseudogene TRBV3-2) and J usage is TRBJ1-2, with a weak D call TRBD1 (5 bases). Germline V gene data show CDR1 as LGHDT and CDR2 as YNNKEL (reference sequence). The CDR3 length is 14 residues. Trimming stripped 1 base from V and 0 bases from J, with 6 bases between.

The chain combines TRBV27 with TRBJ2-7, with TRBD1 matching over 9 bases. The CDR3 extends over 15 amino acids. After removal of 6 bases from V and 8 bases from J, the junction contained 14 bases not matched to a gene. Germline loops: CDR1 MNHEY, CDR2 SMNVEV (reference sequence). The CDR3 loop is CASRREGQGGGKQYF. The DNA for the CDR3 is TGTGCCAGCAGACGCGAGGGACAGGGTGGCGGCAAGCAGTACTTC.

The chain couples TRBV18 to TRBJ1-6; D unresolved. The ends were cut back, 1 base at V and 7 bases at J, with 14 bases in the middle. Per the germline V gene, CDR1 is KGHSH and CDR2 is LQKENI. The CDR3 totals 16 residues. The CDR3 nucleotides are TGTGCCAGCTCACCACTCTCGGCCCTACGGAATTCACCCCTCCACTTT. Translating gives CASSPLSALRNSPLHF.

The gene calls are TRBV6-2 or TRBV6-3 and TRBJ2-3, with TRBD2 matching over 13 bases. Looked up from germline, CDR1 is MNHEY and CDR2 is SVGEGT. The CDR3 is made up of 17 amino acids. Germline trimming cut 6 bases from V and 6 bases from J; bases unmatched to any gene: 12. Written as DNA, the CDR3 is TGTGCCAGCAGGCCTTTACTAGCGGGGGGGCCGGTGGATACGCAGTATTTT. It yields the protein CASRPLLAGGPVDTQYF.

V is TRBV19 and J is TRBJ2-1, with 8 bases identical to TRBD2. After removal of 7 bases from V and 1 base from J, the junction contained 6 bases not matched to a gene. The CDR3 is 15 amino acids. Germline V CDR1 and CDR2: LNHDA, SQIVND (reference sequence). CDR3 region: CASTPSGYSYNEQFF. CDR3 sequence (DNA): TGTGCCAGTACCCCTAGCGGGTATTCCTACAATGAGCAGTTCTTC.

V gene TRBV27 combines with J gene TRBJ1-2; 7 nucleotides line up with TRBD1. CDR1 is MNHEY and CDR2 is SMNVEV in the germline V gene (reference sequence). J gave up 6 bases and V 6 bases, and 7 bases lay outside the gene matches. This CDR3 is 13 amino acids long. The CDR3 DNA reads as TGTGCCAGCAGAATCACAGGGGATGATGGCTACACCTTC. Translating it yields CASRITGDDGYTF.

V usage is TRBV5-8 and J usage is TRBJ1-2, with TRBD1 as a possible D gene (6 bases). Germline assignment: CDR1 SGHTS and CDR2 YDEGEE. This CDR3 spans 14 amino acids. V was cut by 1 base and J by 6 bases, with 13 bases left in between. For the CDR3, the DNA is TGTGCCAGCAGCTTGTGGGGGCCAGAGAATGGCTACACCTTC. This gives the protein CASSLWGPENGYTF.

Here the CDR3 reads CASSPGLAGMFEQYF. DNA of the CDR3: TGTGCCAGCTCACCGGGACTAGCGGGAATGTTCGAGCAGTACTTC. V is TRBV18 and J is TRBJ2-7; 13 nucleotides match TRBD2. Trimming took 3 bases from V and 6 from J; bases not matched to a gene: 5. Looked up from germline, CDR1 is KGHSH and CDR2 is LQKENI. The CDR3 covers 15 residues. Combining the CDR3 with reference TRBV18 and TRBJ2-7 gives the whole variable domain NAGVMQNPRHLVRRRGQEARLRCSPMKGHSHVYWYRQLPEEGLKFMVYLQKENIIDESGMPKERFSAEFPKEGPSILRIQQVVRGDSAAYFCASSPGLAGMFEQYFGPGTRLTVT.

The chain has TRBV5-5 and TRBJ1-5; no clear D. Germline CDR1 is SGHKS and CDR2 is YYEKEE (reference sequence). The CDR3 loop spans 15 amino acids. V shed 0 bases and J shed 6 bases, with 13 bases lying between them. CDR3 DNA sequence: TGTGCCAGCAGCTTGGCGGCCGGGGAGGCTCAGCCCCAGCATTTT. Translated: CASSLAAGEAQPQHF.

V gene TRBV6-5 combines with J gene TRBJ1-3; no reliable D call. The ends were cut back, 2 bases at V and 9 bases at J, with 11 bases in the middle. CDR3 length equals 13 residues. Germline CDR1 and CDR2: MNHEY and SVGAGI. CDR3 region: CASSYPGGGTIYF. For the CDR3, the DNA is TGTGCCAGCAGTTACCCCGGTGGTGGCACCATATATTTT.

This chain uses TRBV19 with TRBJ2-5; 12 bases fit TRBD2. J gave up 5 bases and V 5 bases, and 6 bases lay outside the gene matches. The V gene's germline CDR1 is LNHDA and CDR2 SQIVND (reference sequence). The length of the CDR3 is 15 residues. The CDR3 protein is CASSSSGGAGETQYF. CDR3 sequence (DNA): TGTGCCAGTAGTTCTAGCGGGGGGGCCGGTGAGACCCAGTACTTC.

The V gene is TRBV18, the J gene TRBJ1-3, with 10 bases matching TRBD1. CDR3 size: 13 residues. V lost 3 bases and J lost 8; bases outside the gene matches: 1. Germline CDR1 is KGHSH and CDR2 is LQKENI. The CDR3 protein is CASSPGQGDTIYF. The CDR3 DNA reads as TGTGCCAGCTCACCTGGACAGGGGGACACCATATATTTT.

This clone was seen only once. The J gene is TRBJ1-1, the V gene TRBV7-6, with TRBD1 as a possible D gene (5 bases). This CDR3 contains 11 residues. The V gene's germline CDR1 is SGHVS and CDR2 FNYEAQ. V was shortened by 4 bases and J by 9 bases, with 9 bases between the two germline ends. This CDR3 reads CASSSTEQAFF. The CDR3 coding sequence is TGTGCCAGCAGCTCGACAGAACAAGCTTTCTTT.

J is TRBJ2-1 and V is TRBV18, with 10 bases aligning to TRBD2. The ends lost 6 bases at V and 4 bases at J; junction bases unmatched: 12. This CDR3 comprises 17 residues. Looked up from germline, CDR1 is KGHSH and CDR2 is LQKENI. Written as DNA, the CDR3 is TGTGCCAGCTCTCCATCAATTGTAGCGGGGGGATACAATGAGCAGTTCTTC. Amino acids: CASSPSIVAGGYNEQFF.

The chain couples TRBV6-1 to TRBJ1-3; D is uncertain. The V end lost 2 bases, the J end lost 3 bases, and 5 bases lay between the germline ends. The V gene's germline CDR1 is MNHNS and CDR2 SASEGT. This CDR3 is built from 13 residues. DNA of the CDR3: TGTGCCAGCAGTGAAAATGGTGGAAACACCATATATTTT. Translated: CASSENGGNTIYF.

V and J are TRBV11-2 and TRBJ1-1, with a tentative D call TRBD1 (5 bases). The V gene lost 7 bases and the J gene lost 6 bases, with 15 bases spanning the gap. Germline V lookup: CDR1 SGHAT, CDR2 FQNNGV. The CDR3 extends over 13 amino acids. CDR3 nucleotides: TGTGCCAGCACCTTTTGGGAAGGGGCTGAAGCTTTCTTT. It yields the protein CASTFWEGAEAFF.

The genes are TRBV9 and TRBJ2-7, with TRBD2 matching 11 bases. J was trimmed by 3 bases and V by 4 bases; bases with no gene match: 3. Germline values: CDR1 SGDLS, CDR2 YYNGEE. The CDR3 is made up of 14 amino acids. CDR3 coding DNA: TGTGCCAGCAGCTTAGCGGGGGGGATCTACGAGCAGTACTTC. Protein sequence: CASSLAGGIYEQYF.

CDR3 loop: CASSPGLIAGVSTGELFF. In DNA, the CDR3 is TGTGCCAGCAGTCCAGGACTCATAGCGGGAGTCAGCACCGGGGAGCTGTTTTTT. The rearrangement links TRBV27 to TRBJ2-2; 9 bases align to TRBD2. V was pared by 5 bases and J by 4 bases, with 14 bases of the junction left unmatched. Germline V gene lookup returns CDR1 MNHEY and CDR2 SMNVEV (reference sequence). The length of the CDR3 is 18 residues.

The V call is TRBV6-5, the J call TRBJ2-7, with D possibly TRBD2 on 6 matching bases. Between the trimmed V and J ends, which lost 9 bases and 5 bases, there was a span of 14 bases. Germline CDR1 MNHEY, CDR2 SVGAGI. The CDR3 totals 12 residues. In nucleotides, the CDR3 is TGTGCCAGTTCGCGGGATAGGAACGAGCAGTACTTC. This codes for CASSRDRNEQYF.

The chain couples TRBV7-2 to TRBJ1-2; D gene unclear. The CDR3 sequence is 13 residues long. Trimming cost V 1 base and J 3 bases, with 6 bases left between them. Germline V gene data show CDR1 as SGHTA and CDR2 as FQGNSA. This CDR3 reads CASSLGVYYGYTF. The CDR3 DNA reads as TGTGCCAGCAGCTTAGGCGTATACTATGGCTACACCTTC.

The rearrangement links TRBV27 to TRBJ1-6, with 8 bases matching TRBD1. The V and J ends lost 4 bases and 7 bases, in that order; junction bases with no gene match: 9. CDR1 and CDR2 from the germline V gene are MNHEY and SMNVEV (reference sequence). The CDR3 extends over 16 amino acids. The CDR3 protein is CASSSGQAAPNSPLHF. The DNA for the CDR3 is TGTGCCAGCAGTTCGGGACAGGCCGCCCCAAATTCACCCCTCCACTTT.

The rearrangement joins TRBV7-8 to TRBJ2-1; D might be TRBD1 (6 bases). Per germline, CDR1 SGHVS and CDR2 FQNEAQ. V gave up 3 bases and J gave up 3 bases, with 15 bases separating them. The CDR3 extends over 16 amino acids. CDR3 in DNA: TGTGCCAGCAGCTTGGCCGGGACACTGGACTACAATGAGCAGTTCTTC. Encoded protein: CASSLAGTLDYNEQFF.

Details on this clone: Mismatch with germline at one junction end may stem from a read error. The rearrangement joins TRBV4-1 to TRBJ1-5; D uncertain. Germline V gene lookup returns CDR1 MGHRA and CDR2 YSYEKL. The CDR3 has 16 amino acids. The CDR3 bases are TGCGCCAGCGGCCATTGGGCGGAGAATAGCAATCAGCCCCAGCATTTT. Translating it yields CASGHWAENSNQPQHF.

The chain links TRBV7-9 to TRBJ2-1; D is ambiguous. The CDR3 consists of 17 residues. V shed 0 bases and J shed 7 bases, with 19 bases lying between them. The germline V gene has CDR1 SEHNR and CDR2 FQNEAQ (reference sequence). CDR3 in amino acids: CASSLAPTRTPGNEQFF. DNA of the CDR3: TGTGCCAGCAGCTTAGCGCCTACAAGGACCCCCGGGAATGAGCAGTTCTTC.

The rearrangement links TRBV4-1 to TRBJ1-1; 7 bases are a match to TRBD1. Germline CDR1 and CDR2: MGHRA and YSYEKL. With 1 base clipped from V and 1 base from J, the junction kept 15 bases outside the gene matches. CDR3 length: 19 residues. CDR3 loop: CASSQVVPGTEGGNTEAFF. The CDR3 DNA reads as TGCGCCAGCAGCCAAGTGGTGCCCGGGACAGAGGGAGGGAACACTGAAGCTTTCTTT.

The chain combines TRBV27 with TRBJ2-1; D possibly uses TRBD1 or TRBD2 (5 bases each). Germline assignment: CDR1 MNHEY and CDR2 SMNVEV (reference sequence). The CDR3 totals 14 residues. V lost 3 bases and J 3 bases, leaving 9 bases between the germline ends. As DNA, the CDR3 is TGTGCCAGCAGTTTGGGACGCGTCTACAATGAGCAGTTCTTC. It is translated as CASSLGRVYNEQFF.

In DNA form, the CDR3 reads TGTGCCAGCATACAGACAGGGCCTTCCTATGGCTACACCTTC. This translates into CASIQTGPSYGYTF. The J gene is TRBJ1-2, the V gene TRBV13; 7 positions match TRBD1. V lost 7 bases to trimming and J lost 4 bases; unmatched junction nucleotides: 9. Germline assignment: CDR1 PRHDT and CDR2 FYEKMQ (reference sequence). The CDR3 loop spans 14 amino acids. The complete variable domain, with remaining parts taken from reference TRBV13 and TRBJ1-2, reads AAGVIQSPRHLIKEKRETATLKCYPIPRHDTVYWYQQGPGQDPQFLISFYEKMQSDKGSIPDRFSAQQFSDYHSELNMSSLELGDSALYFCASIQTGPSYGYTFGSGTRLTVV.

This clone was seen just once. The chain uses TRBV5-4 and TRBJ2-1, with unresolved D. V gave up 3 bases and J gave up 4 bases, with 14 bases separating them. CDR1 and CDR2 from the germline V gene are SGHNT and YYREEE (reference sequence). The CDR3 has 15 residues. CDR3 amino acids: CASSSASRPYNEQFF. The CDR3 DNA reads as TGTGCCAGCAGCTCGGCCTCCCGGCCATACAATGAGCAGTTCTTC.